Below, 13 T cell receptor beta chains from the same sample are listed, as sequenced in a study of beta chain features in type 1 diabetes. cDNA synthesis used the whole RNA isolate, giving expressed TCRB sequences. The assay was immunoSEQ multiplex PCR, and TCRdb's table has in-frame clones only and misses some. The table has fewer than 200,000 clones, 8.1% seen once. The specimen sequenced was central memory CD4+ T cells from blood. The receptors derive from a man aged 18 to 29 in good health.

This clone appeared a few times. This chain connects TRBV5-5 to TRBJ2-2; TRBD2 aligns across 13 bases. The V gene end was trimmed by 6 bases and the J gene end by 7 bases; junction bases not matched to a gene: 9. Germline V gene data show CDR1 as SGHKS and CDR2 as YYEKEE (reference sequence). The CDR3 is 16 amino acids. CDR3 sequence reads: CASTPTSGGAGGELFF. For the CDR3, the DNA is TGTGCCAGCACCCCCACTAGCGGGGGGGCCGGCGGGGAGCTGTTTTTT.

J is TRBJ2-5 and V is TRBV4-2; a possible D gene is TRBD1 (6 bases). The CDR3 is made up of 17 amino acids. Germline-derived CDR1 and CDR2 are LGHNA and YNFKEQ. Trimming removed 0 bases at V and 1 base at J, with 15 bases between. The CDR3 DNA reads TGTGCCAGCAGCCAAGATCGAGACGGGACACTCCAAGAGACCCAGTACTTC. Amino acids: CASSQDRDGTLQETQYF.

This clone came up many times. The CDR3 region has the DNA TGTGCCAGCCGCAGGGGGGCAAATTCACCCCTCCACTTT. This encodes CASRRGANSPLHF. The chain couples TRBV18 to TRBJ1-6; 7 bases are shared with TRBD1. CDR1 is KGHSH and CDR2 is LQKENI in the germline V gene. The CDR3 extends over 13 amino acids. Trimming took 8 bases from V and 7 from J; bases not matched to a gene: 5.

This clone was recorded a few times. The chain joins TRBV6-1 to TRBJ2-2; D is uncertain. The CDR3 sequence is 13 residues long. The ends were cut back, 7 bases at V and 7 bases at J, with 13 bases in the middle. Germline values: CDR1 MNHNS, CDR2 SASEGT. CDR3 DNA: TGTGCCAGCAAAATTAGTGTTGTCGGGGAGCTGTTTTTT. Its protein is CASKISVVGELFF.

There are many counts of this clone. The V and J genes are TRBV7-2 and TRBJ2-6; 9 bases agree with TRBD1. This CDR3 is built from 16 residues. Trimming at V came to 6 bases and at J to 1 base, leaving 4 bases not matched to a gene. Germline loops: CDR1 SGHTA, CDR2 FQGNSA. Here the CDR3 reads CASRTGGTSGANVLTF. CDR3 DNA sequence: TGTGCCAGCAGGACAGGGGGGACATCTGGGGCCAACGTCCTGACTTTC.

This clone came up a few times. The J gene is TRBJ2-7, the V gene TRBV6-5; TRBD1 agrees at 8 bases. The CDR3 consists of 15 residues. CDR1 is MNHEY, CDR2 SVGAGI, per germline. Germline trimming cut 4 bases from V and 4 bases from J; bases unmatched to any gene: 9. DNA for the CDR3: TGTGCCAGCAGTTTAACAGGGGGATATCGGTACGAGCAGTACTTC. Its protein is CASSLTGGYRYEQYF.

The V call is TRBV11-2, the J call TRBJ2-5; 8 nucleotides line up with TRBD2. The J segment lost 2 bases and the V segment lost 6 bases, leaving 8 bases of the junction unmatched. This CDR3 is built from 15 residues. The germline V gene has CDR1 SGHAT and CDR2 FQNNGV. The CDR3 bases are TGTGCCAGCAGTTTTTTGCCGGGGGGGCAAGAGACCCAGTACTTC. It translates to CASSFLPGGQETQYF.

This clone was counted a few times. The V call is TRBV6-5, the J call TRBJ1-5; TRBD1 might be the D (6 bases). The CDR3 has 14 residues. CDR1 and CDR2 from the germline V gene are MNHEY and SVGAGI. The V and J ends lost 0 bases and 8 bases respectively, with 11 bases between them. This chain's CDR3 is CASSYSGALEPQHF. The CDR3 DNA sequence: TGTGCCAGCAGTTACTCGGGGGCACTTGAGCCCCAGCATTTT.

This clone has a count of ten or more. The chain uses TRBV27 and TRBJ2-7, with TRBD2 matching 14 bases. J was trimmed by 9 bases and V by 3 bases; bases with no gene match: 7. Per the germline V gene, CDR1 is MNHEY and CDR2 is SMNVEV (reference sequence). The CDR3 is made up of 15 amino acids. The CDR3 reads CASSFEGLAGARQYF. CDR3 coding DNA: TGTGCCAGCAGTTTCGAGGGACTAGCGGGAGCACGGCAGTACTTC.

This chain connects TRBV25-1 to TRBJ2-3; D is perhaps TRBD2 (7 bases). Trimming removed 3 bases from V and 2 bases from J, with 12 bases in between. Per the germline V gene, CDR1 is MGHDK and CDR2 is SYGVNS. The CDR3 contains 15 residues. The CDR3 spells CASSEGGALTDTQYF. The DNA for the CDR3 is TGTGCCAGCAGTGAGGGGGGGGCCCTCACAGATACGCAGTATTTT.

Points on this clone: Other DNA sequences in this sample translate to the same CDR3. V gene TRBV9 combines with J gene TRBJ1-1; D possibly corresponds to TRBD1 (6 bases). The V gene's germline CDR1 is SGDLS and CDR2 YYNGEE. V was pared by 2 bases and J by 5 bases, with 10 bases between. The CDR3 length is 13 residues. CDR3 sequence reads: CASSVGTGTEAFF. The CDR3 DNA sequence: TGTGCCAGCAGCGTGGGAACAGGGACTGAAGCTTTCTTT.

This chain links TRBV7-2 with TRBJ2-2; the match to TRBD1 covers 8 bases. After removal of 4 bases from V and 5 bases from J, the junction contained 6 bases not matched to a gene. This CDR3 has 15 amino acids. The germline V gene has CDR1 SGHTA and CDR2 FQGNSA. For the CDR3, the DNA is TGTGCCAGCAGCTCCGTTCGGACAGGGACCGGGGAGCTGTTTTTT. Translation: CASSSVRTGTGELFF.

V gene TRBV13 combines with J gene TRBJ2-3; D is uncertain. CDR1 is PRHDT and CDR2 is FYEKMQ in the germline V gene (reference sequence). The CDR3 has 11 amino acids. The V gene lost 5 bases and the J gene lost 5 bases, with 5 bases spanning the gap. The DNA for the CDR3 is TGTGCCAGCAGCCAGGAAGATACGCAGTATTTT. It encodes CASSQEDTQYF.